This TCR beta chain comes out of a study of T cell responses to AZD1222 COVID-19 vaccine. Overall study results and limits: Reportedly, nearly half the spike-specific TCRs target unmutated variant regions. In a largely white British group with more females than males, clonal diversity was possibly underestimated. Spike-specific TCR breadth and depth were elevated following two AZD1222 doses.

Researchers grouped second doses given at about 4 or about 12 weeks into one pool. Trimming cost V 6 bases and J 7 bases, with 22 bases left between them. The CDR3 extends over 16 amino acids. In germline, CDR1 is SGHAT, CDR2 FQNNGV. The table came from immunoSEQ multiplex PCR; TCRdb's copy has only in-frame clones and leaves some out. The sample carries about 150,000 clones, roughly 90% recorded once. Note on this clone: Its antigen is unknown.

This clonotype originated in an adult who received the AZD1222 COVID-19 vaccine. The V and J genes are TRBV11-2 and TRBJ2-1, with D perhaps TRBD2 (7 bases). This material consisted of peripheral blood, taken 28 days after the second AZD1222 dose. This chain's CDR3 is CASRSHRGRAGNEQFF. The CDR3 bases are TGTGCCAGCAGATCTCATAGGGGGAGGGCGGGGAATGAGCAGTTCTTC.